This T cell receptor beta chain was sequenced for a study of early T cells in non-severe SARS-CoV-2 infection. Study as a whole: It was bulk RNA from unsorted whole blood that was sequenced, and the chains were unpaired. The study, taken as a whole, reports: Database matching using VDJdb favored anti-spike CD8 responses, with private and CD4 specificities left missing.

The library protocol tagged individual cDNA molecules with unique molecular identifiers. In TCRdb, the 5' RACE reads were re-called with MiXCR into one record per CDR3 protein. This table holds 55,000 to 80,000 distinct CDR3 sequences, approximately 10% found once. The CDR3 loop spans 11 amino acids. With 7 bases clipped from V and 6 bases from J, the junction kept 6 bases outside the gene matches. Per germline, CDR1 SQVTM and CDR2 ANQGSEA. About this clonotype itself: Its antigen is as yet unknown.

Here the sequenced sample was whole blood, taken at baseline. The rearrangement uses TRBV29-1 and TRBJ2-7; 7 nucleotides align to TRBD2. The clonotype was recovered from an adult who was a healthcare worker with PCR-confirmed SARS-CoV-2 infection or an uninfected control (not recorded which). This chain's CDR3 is CSAGGEGEQYF. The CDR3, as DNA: TGCAGCGCCGGAGGGGAGGGCGAGCAGTACTTC.